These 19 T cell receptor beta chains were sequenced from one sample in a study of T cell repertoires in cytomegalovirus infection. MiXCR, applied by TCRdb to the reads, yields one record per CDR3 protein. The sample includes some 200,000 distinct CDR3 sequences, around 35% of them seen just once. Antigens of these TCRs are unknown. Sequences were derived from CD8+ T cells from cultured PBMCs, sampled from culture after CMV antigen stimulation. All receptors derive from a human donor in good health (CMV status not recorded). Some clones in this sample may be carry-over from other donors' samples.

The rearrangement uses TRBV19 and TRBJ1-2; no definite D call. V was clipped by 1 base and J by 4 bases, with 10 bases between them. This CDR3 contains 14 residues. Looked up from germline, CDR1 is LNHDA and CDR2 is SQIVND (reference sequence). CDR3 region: CASSIGPGSYGYTF. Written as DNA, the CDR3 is TGTGCCAGTAGTATAGGACCCGGAAGCTATGGCTACACCTTC.

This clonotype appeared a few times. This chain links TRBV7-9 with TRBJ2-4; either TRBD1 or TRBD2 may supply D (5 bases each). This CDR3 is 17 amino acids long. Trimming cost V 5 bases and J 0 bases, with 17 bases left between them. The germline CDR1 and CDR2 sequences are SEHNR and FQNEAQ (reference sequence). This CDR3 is CASSGGPPTVAKNIQYF. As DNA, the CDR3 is TGTGCCAGCAGCGGGGGTCCACCGACCGTAGCCAAAAACATTCAGTACTTC.

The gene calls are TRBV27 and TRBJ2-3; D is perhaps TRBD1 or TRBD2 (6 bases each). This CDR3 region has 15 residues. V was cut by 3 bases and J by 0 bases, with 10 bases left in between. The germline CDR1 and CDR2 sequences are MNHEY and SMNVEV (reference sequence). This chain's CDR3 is CASSLRGASTDTQYF. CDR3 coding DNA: TGTGCCAGCAGTTTGAGGGGGGCGAGCACAGATACGCAGTATTTT.

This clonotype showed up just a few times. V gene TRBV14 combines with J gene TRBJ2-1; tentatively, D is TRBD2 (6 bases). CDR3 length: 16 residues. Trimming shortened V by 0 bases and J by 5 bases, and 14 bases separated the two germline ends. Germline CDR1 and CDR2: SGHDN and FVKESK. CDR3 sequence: CASSQDFREPDNEQFF. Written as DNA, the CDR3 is TGTGCCAGCAGCCAAGATTTCCGGGAGCCGGACAATGAGCAGTTCTTC.

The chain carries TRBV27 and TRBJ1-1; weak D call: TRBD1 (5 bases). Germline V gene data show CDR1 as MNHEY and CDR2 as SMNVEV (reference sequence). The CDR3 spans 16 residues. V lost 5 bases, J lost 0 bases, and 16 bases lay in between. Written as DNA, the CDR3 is TGTGCCAGCAGTCCGAACCTAGGGGACCTGAACACTGAAGCTTTCTTT. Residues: CASSPNLGDLNTEAFF.

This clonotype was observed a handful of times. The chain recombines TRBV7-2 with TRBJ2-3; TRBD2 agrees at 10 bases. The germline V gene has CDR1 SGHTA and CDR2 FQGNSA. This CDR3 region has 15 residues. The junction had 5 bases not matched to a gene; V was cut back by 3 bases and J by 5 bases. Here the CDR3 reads CASSFIAGGRDTQYF. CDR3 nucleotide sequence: TGTGCCAGCAGCTTCATAGCGGGAGGAAGAGATACGCAGTATTTT.

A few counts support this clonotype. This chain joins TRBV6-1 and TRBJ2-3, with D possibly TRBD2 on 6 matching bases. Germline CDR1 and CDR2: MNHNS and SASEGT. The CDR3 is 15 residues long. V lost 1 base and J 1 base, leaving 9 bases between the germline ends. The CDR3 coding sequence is TGTGCCAGCAGTGAAGGGGAGCGGGGCACAGATACGCAGTATTTT. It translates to CASSEGERGTDTQYF.

CDR3 nucleotide sequence: TGTGCCTGGACAGGGGGCGCTGGGGCCAACGTCCTGACTTTC. This sequence encodes CAWTGGAGANVLTF. This chain joins TRBV30 and TRBJ2-6, with TRBD1 identical over 8 bases. The junction had 1 base not matched to a gene; V was cut back by 4 bases and J by 2 bases. The V gene's germline CDR1 is GTSNPN and CDR2 SVGIG (reference sequence). CDR3 size: 14 residues.

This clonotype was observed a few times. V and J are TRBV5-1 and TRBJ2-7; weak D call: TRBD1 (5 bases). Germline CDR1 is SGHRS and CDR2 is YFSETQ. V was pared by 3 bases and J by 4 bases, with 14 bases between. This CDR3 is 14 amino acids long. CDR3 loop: CASSWEQVEYEQYF. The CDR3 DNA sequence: TGCGCCAGCAGCTGGGAACAGGTAGAGTACGAGCAGTACTTC.

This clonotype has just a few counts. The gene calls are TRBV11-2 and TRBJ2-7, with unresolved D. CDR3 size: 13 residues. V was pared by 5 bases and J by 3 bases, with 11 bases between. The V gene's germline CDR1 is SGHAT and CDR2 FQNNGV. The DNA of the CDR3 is TGTGCCAGCAGCCTGGAATTGAACTACGAGCAGTACTTC. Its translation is CASSLELNYEQYF. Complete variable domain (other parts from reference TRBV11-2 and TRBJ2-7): EAGVAQSPRYKIIEKRQSVAFWCNPISGHATLYWYQQILGQGPKLLIQFQNNGVVDDSQLPKDRFSAERLKGVDSTLKIQPAKLEDSAVYLCASSLELNYEQYFGPGTRLTVT.

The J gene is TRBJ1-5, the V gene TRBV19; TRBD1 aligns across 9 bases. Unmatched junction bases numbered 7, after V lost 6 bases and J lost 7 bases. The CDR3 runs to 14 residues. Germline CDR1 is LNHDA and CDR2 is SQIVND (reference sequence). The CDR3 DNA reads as TGTGCCAGTAGCGTACAGGGGGCAAGGCAGCCCCAGCATTTT. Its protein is CASSVQGARQPQHF.

The CDR3 coding sequence is TGTGCCAGCAGCTTAGGGGGCCCAGCGACGACCTACAATGAGCAGTTCTTC. It is translated as CASSLGGPATTYNEQFF. The chain has TRBV11-2 and TRBJ2-1; D is perhaps TRBD1 (5 bases). Germline V gene sequence: CDR1 SGHAT, CDR2 FQNNGV. The CDR3 runs to 17 residues. Trimming took 1 base from V and 2 from J, leaving 15 bases between them.

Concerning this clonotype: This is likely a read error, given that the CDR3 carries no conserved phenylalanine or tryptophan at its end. The CDR3 protein is CASSLIRGNEQFY. The CDR3 nucleotides read TGTGCCAGCAGCCTCATCCGGGGGAATGAGCAGTTCTAC. This chain links TRBV7-6 with TRBJ2-1; a weak D match, TRBD2 (6 bases). The CDR3 length is 13 residues. V dropped 5 bases and J dropped 7 bases, with 12 bases sitting between them. Looked up from germline, CDR1 is SGHVS and CDR2 is FNYEAQ.

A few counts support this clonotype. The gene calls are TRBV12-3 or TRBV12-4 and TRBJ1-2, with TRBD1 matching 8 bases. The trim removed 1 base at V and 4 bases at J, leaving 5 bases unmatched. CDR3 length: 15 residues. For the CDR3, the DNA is TGTGCCAGCAGTTTAGAGGCAGGGGGCTTCTATGGCTACACCTTC. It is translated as CASSLEAGGFYGYTF.

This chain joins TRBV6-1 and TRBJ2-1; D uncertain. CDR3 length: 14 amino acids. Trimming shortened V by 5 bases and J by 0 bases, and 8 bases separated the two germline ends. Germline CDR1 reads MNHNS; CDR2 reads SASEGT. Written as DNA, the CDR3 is TGTGCCAGCAGTATCATTAGCTCCTACAATGAGCAGTTCTTC. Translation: CASSIISSYNEQFF.

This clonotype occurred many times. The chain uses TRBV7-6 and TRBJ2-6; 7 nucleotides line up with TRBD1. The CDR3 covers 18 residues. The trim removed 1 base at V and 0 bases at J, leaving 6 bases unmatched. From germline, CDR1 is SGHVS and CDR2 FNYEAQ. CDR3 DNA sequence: TGTGCCAGCAGCTTAGGGAGACAGGGTAGCTCTGGGGCCAACGTCCTGACTTTC. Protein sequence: CASSLGRQGSSGANVLTF.

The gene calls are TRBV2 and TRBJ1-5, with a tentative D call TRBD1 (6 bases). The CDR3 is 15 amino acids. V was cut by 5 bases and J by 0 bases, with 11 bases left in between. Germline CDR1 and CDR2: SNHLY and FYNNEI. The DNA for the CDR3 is TGTGCCAGCAGTTCCGGGACAAATAGCAATCAGCCCCAGCATTTT. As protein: CASSSGTNSNQPQHF.

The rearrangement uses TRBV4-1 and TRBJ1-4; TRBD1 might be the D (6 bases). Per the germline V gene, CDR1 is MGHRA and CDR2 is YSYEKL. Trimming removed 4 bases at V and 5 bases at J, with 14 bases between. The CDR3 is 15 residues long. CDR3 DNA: TGCGCCAGCAGCCCCCGACAGGTCAAAAATGAAAAACTGTTTTTT. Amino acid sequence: CASSPRQVKNEKLFF.

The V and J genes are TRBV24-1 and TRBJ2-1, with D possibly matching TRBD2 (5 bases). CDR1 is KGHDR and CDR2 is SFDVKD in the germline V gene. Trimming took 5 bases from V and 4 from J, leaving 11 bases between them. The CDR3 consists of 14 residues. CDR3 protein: CATSADGGYNEQFF. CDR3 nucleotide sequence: TGTGCCACCAGTGCCGACGGAGGTTACAATGAGCAGTTCTTC.